What follows describes a single T cell receptor beta chain. No antigen is known for it. Base qualities are not provided; no much larger clone lies one nucleotide away. Sequences MNHEY (CDR1) and SMNVEV (CDR2) are obtained from the germline V gene (reference sequence). The CDR3 holds 14 amino acids from the cysteine to the phenylalanine. Of all the DNA, just the CDR3 is kept, 42 bases in frame from base 1. Trimmed from V: 5 bases; trimmed from J: 4 bases; junction bases lacking a gene match: 7. The sample comes from a study of shared clonotypes between healthy human individuals (dated by TCRdb to 2020 to 2022). In terms of the full investigation: Three men and a couple of women, aged 18 to 49 years, made up the cohort. Libraries were prepared and TCR repertoires were sequenced by different laboratories using diverse techniques, in order to increase sequencing depth and limit assay-specific biases. To estimate repertoire size and how much clonotype sharing occurs between individuals, the study deeply sequenced the blood TCR repertoires of roughly 5 healthy adults. Per donor, leukapheresis produced somewhere between about 0.8 and 9 billion PBMCs. For each donor, CD4 naive and CD4 memory were each run on three plates, CD8 naive on two plates, and CD8 memory on one plate. Study-wide findings and limitations: The small number of donors limited the genetic and exposure-history diversity represented. Estimated clonotype richness was generally larger for naive than for memory subsets. Rarefaction of sorted-subset datasets indicated incomplete sequencing despite the large sequencing depth. Sampling was limited to blood, and TCR repertoires in tissue likely differ from TCR repertoires in blood. Pairwise subsampling indicated that sequencing depth was expected to affect the degree of clonotype sharing among donors. Clonotypes shared by all four sorted-subset donors showed higher generation probabilities than non-shared clonotypes. About 5% of naive CD4, 3.5% of naive CD8, approximately 2.2% of memory CD4, and approximately 0.4% of memory CD8 clonotypes were shared across a few donors.

Healthy HIV-negative adults with no recently reported acute infections or vaccinations were included as donors. Every donor was a Caucasian adult residing in Nashville, Tennessee, USA. CD4+ T cells were enriched through magnetic negative selection, after which naive cells were positively selected on CD45RA and the remaining negative fraction served as the memory subset. Blood was obtained by leukapheresis, after which PBMCs were separated by Ficoll-Histopaque density gradient centrifugation and cryopreserved in liquid nitrogen vapor phase. Analytical flow cytometry was used to check the purity and quantity of each magnetically sorted T cell population. From each sorted fraction, genomic DNA was isolated and quantified by UV absorbance on a Nanodrop 2000c. TCR CDR3 regions were amplified from genomic DNA by multiplex PCR using the deep immunoSEQ assay. Extracted genomic DNA from each cell subset was distributed evenly across all wells of several immunoSEQ 96-well plates, and each plate was treated as a replicate. For sorted subsets, roughly 200 ng of genomic DNA, equivalent to 25,000 to 35,000 T cell genomes, went into each replicate PCR. Purified libraries were quantified with a Qubit 3.0 fluorometer, sized on a Bioanalyzer 2100, and re-quantified with the KAPA Library Quantification kit. Each immunoSEQ 96-well plate was sequenced on its own single-read 150-cycle Illumina NextSeq 550 flow cell. The published analysis was carried out like this. Because the immunoSEQ output included only junctional sequences and no quality scores, the filtering could not be the same as the filtering used for full-length reads. To assign V/J genes and CDR3, sequences were annotated using PyIR, a Python wrapper for IgBLAST v1.9, with IMGT germline references. Reads were removed for weak V/J assignments (E-value above 1e-6), missing CDR3, stop codons, out-of-frame junctions, or ambiguous translated residues. V3J clonotypes were defined by identical inferred V gene, J gene, and CDR3 amino acid sequence. Percentage overlap between repertoires was computed as shared unique clonotypes divided by the size of the smaller repertoire. Three approaches were used to assess repertoire richness: RTK rarefaction, the Chao1 estimator, and Recon v2.1 estimates of unobserved clonotypes. OLGA was used to compute generation probabilities for all TCRbeta clonotypes that the gDNA method yielded from a handful of donors. As stored in TCRdb, this immuneACCESS dataset retains in-frame rearrangements with V and J assigned. A fraction of the clones does not appear; measured against another copy, unresolved V genes explain less than half of the discrepancy, and the remainder lacks a known reason. The V and J calls and clone size are taken from that table; D and trimming were inferred from the DNA. The sample table lists over 2 million clones, 85% to 95% of them with a count of one. The ten top clones hold 0.13% of the sample.

The sequencing input was naive CD4+ T cells sorted from blood. The cell subset or site label of this sample denotes: CD45RA+ positively selected. The receptor chain draws on TRBV27 and TRBJ1-2; 7 nucleotides in the junction match TRBD1. The TCR sequence derives from a man aged 18 to 30 in good health. At the DNA level, the sequence is TGTGCCAGCAGTGCGACGGACAGGAGCTATGGCTACACCTTC. It translates as CASSATDRSYGYTF.